These 24 T cell receptor beta chains originate from one sample sequenced in a study of shared clonotypes between healthy human individuals. Only in-frame clones appear in the TCRdb table, and some are missing; sequencing was by immunoSEQ multiplex PCR. Of 2 million to 2.5 million clones listed, just over 90% are singletons. Sequencing was performed on naive CD4+ T cells from PBMCs. Subset given: CD45RA+ positively selected. The origin of the receptors is a man younger than 35 in good health. Some clones in this sample may be carry-over from other donors' samples.

The rearrangement uses TRBV19 and TRBJ2-7; 7 bases line up with TRBD1. The germline gives CDR1 LNHDA, CDR2 SQIVND (reference sequence). V lost 0 bases, J lost 0 bases, and 2 bases stayed unmatched. The CDR3 loop spans 15 amino acids. CDR3 amino acids: CASSIEQGSSYEQYF. The CDR3 coding sequence is TGTGCCAGTAGTATAGAACAGGGGTCCTCCTACGAGCAGTACTTC.

The chain links TRBV2 to TRBJ2-2; TRBD2 agrees at 13 bases. The CDR3 consists of 17 residues. In germline, CDR1 is SNHLY, CDR2 FYNNEI. V was pared by 4 bases and J by 4 bases, with 6 bases of the junction left unmatched. CDR3: CASSVKTSGRSTGELFF. CDR3 nucleotides: TGTGCCAGCAGTGTTAAGACTAGCGGGAGGAGCACCGGGGAGCTGTTTTTT.

The gene calls are TRBV27 and TRBJ2-6; 7 bases fit TRBD1. The CDR3 runs 15 residues. Germline CDR1 reads MNHEY; CDR2 reads SMNVEV (reference sequence). Trimming at V came to 2 bases and at J to 7 bases, leaving 5 bases not matched to a gene. The CDR3 DNA reads TGTGCCAGCAGTTTAGGACAGGTCGGTGCCAACGTCCTGACTTTC. Its protein product is CASSLGQVGANVLTF.

V usage is TRBV9 and J usage is TRBJ2-1; D gene unclear. CDR3 length: 14 amino acids. The V and J ends lost 4 bases and 4 bases respectively, with 12 bases between them. Germline-derived CDR1 and CDR2 are SGDLS and YYNGEE. The CDR3 DNA follows: TGTGCCAGCAGCCTTAGCCCCCCATACAATGAGCAGTTCTTC. It is translated as CASSLSPPYNEQFF.

The chain uses TRBV6-1 and TRBJ2-4; 7 positions agree with TRBD1. With 5 bases clipped from V and 8 bases from J, the junction kept 3 bases outside the gene matches. The CDR3 extends over 12 amino acids. Germline V gives CDR1 MNHNS, CDR2 SASEGT. The CDR3 is CASSPRGYIQYF. For the CDR3, the DNA is TGTGCCAGCAGTCCCAGGGGGTACATTCAGTACTTC.

The genes are TRBV9 and TRBJ2-1, with 9 bases that match TRBD2. The junction had 0 bases not matched to a gene; V was cut back by 1 base and J by 10 bases. Germline CDR1 and CDR2: SGDLS and YYNGEE. The CDR3 has 12 amino acids. The CDR3: CASSVLAGEQFF. The DNA for the CDR3 is TGTGCCAGCAGCGTACTAGCGGGGGAGCAGTTCTTC.

V and J are TRBV7-8 and TRBJ2-7; TRBD2 aligns across 7 bases. Germline CDR1 is SGHVS and CDR2 is FQNEAQ. CDR3 length equals 14 residues. V lost 3 bases to trimming and J lost 4 bases; unmatched junction nucleotides: 6. The CDR3 spells CASSFSGRRYEQYF. The CDR3 DNA sequence: TGTGCCAGCAGCTTTTCCGGGAGGAGGTACGAGCAGTACTTC.

The chain combines TRBV11-2 with TRBJ2-7, with TRBD2 matching over 13 bases. CDR1 is SGHAT and CDR2 is FQNNGV in the germline V gene. The CDR3 consists of 18 residues. V dropped 6 bases and J dropped 5; count of bases not matched to a gene: 16. The CDR3 DNA is TGTGCCAGCAGTTTATACCATGGGGGGACTAGCGGGAACGACGAGCAGTACTTC. This gives the protein CASSLYHGGTSGNDEQYF.

The chain has TRBV5-4 and TRBJ2-7, with TRBD2 identical over 14 bases. V lost 4 bases, J lost 6 bases, and 3 bases stayed unmatched. The CDR3 sequence is 14 residues long. The germline gives CDR1 SGHNT, CDR2 YYREEE (reference sequence). CDR3 in amino acids: CASSPGLAGAEQYF. The DNA for the CDR3 is TGTGCCAGCAGCCCGGGACTAGCGGGAGCCGAGCAGTACTTC.

As regards this clone: Other nucleotide sequences from this sample produce the same CDR3. This chain uses TRBV7-9 with TRBJ2-2, with D tentatively TRBD2 (6 bases). The germline CDR1 and CDR2 sequences are SEHNR and FQNEAQ (reference sequence). The ends were cut back, 1 base at V and 0 bases at J, with 6 bases in the middle. The CDR3 consists of 15 residues. The CDR3 spells CASSLGLANTGELFF. The DNA for the CDR3 is TGTGCCAGCAGCTTAGGACTAGCGAACACCGGGGAGCTGTTTTTT.

This clone has just one count. The chain combines TRBV10-3 with TRBJ2-7; D gene uncertain. Trimming stripped 10 bases from V and 0 bases from J, with 16 bases between. The CDR3 extends over 14 amino acids. Germline CDR1 reads ENHRY; CDR2 reads SYGVKD. CDR3 bases: TGTGCCACTAAACTCCCTTTGAGCTCCTACGAGCAGTACTTC. Protein: CATKLPLSSYEQYF.

The gene calls are TRBV5-1 and TRBJ2-1; TRBD2 is a possible D gene (6 bases). Deletions cut 4 bases from V and 7 bases from J, with 18 bases between. The CDR3 covers 15 residues. Germline V gives CDR1 SGHRS, CDR2 YFSETQ. CDR3 sequence reads: CASSPSWRETNEQFF. The CDR3 DNA is TGCGCCAGCAGCCCCAGTTGGAGGGAGACAAATGAGCAGTTCTTC.

This clone appeared once. Other DNA sequences of this sample code for an identical CDR3. The chain is built from TRBV5-4 and TRBJ1-5, with a weak D call TRBD1 (5 bases). V was trimmed by 2 bases and J by 4 bases, leaving 13 bases between them. Germline values: CDR1 SGHNT, CDR2 YYREEE (reference sequence). The CDR3 has 15 residues. The CDR3 DNA is TGTGCCAGCAGCTTAGGTGGGGCAGGAAATCAGCCCCAGCATTTT. It encodes CASSLGGAGNQPQHF.

This chain uses TRBV4-2 with TRBJ2-1, with D hard to call. V was clipped by 1 base and J by 1 base, with 8 bases between them. Germline V gene lookup returns CDR1 LGHNA and CDR2 YNFKEQ. CDR3 length: 15 residues. CDR3 amino acids: CASSQAHESYNEQFF. Here the CDR3 DNA reads TGTGCCAGCAGCCAAGCCCACGAATCCTACAATGAGCAGTTCTTC.

The V call is TRBV7-2, the J call TRBJ2-5; D may be TRBD2 (6 bases). This CDR3 contains 16 residues. Trimming removed 2 bases at V and 1 base at J, with 14 bases between. CDR1 SGHTA and CDR2 FQGNSA come from the germline V gene. CDR3 amino acids: CASSLQASALQETQYF. The CDR3 region has the DNA TGTGCCAGCAGCTTACAGGCTAGCGCGCTCCAAGAGACCCAGTACTTC.

The V call is TRBV10-3, the J call TRBJ2-5; 9 bases are shared with TRBD1. Germline V gene sequence: CDR1 ENHRY, CDR2 SYGVKD. V lost 2 bases and J lost 5; bases outside the gene matches: 9. This CDR3 is built from 16 residues. The CDR3 region is CAISETGTGSSETQYF. The CDR3, as DNA: TGTGCCATCAGTGAGACGGGGACAGGGAGCAGCGAGACCCAGTACTTC.

For the CDR3, the DNA is TGTGCCAGCAGTTTCCCCCGCAGCAGCTCCTACGAGCAGTACTTC. Translating it yields CASSFPRSSSYEQYF. The V and J genes are TRBV28 and TRBJ2-7; D remains unclear. This CDR3 spans 15 amino acids. V was trimmed by 3 bases and J by 0 bases, leaving 12 bases between them. The germline V gene has CDR1 MDHEN and CDR2 SYDVKM.

This chain joins TRBV29-1 and TRBJ1-1, with D unclear. Trimming removed 4 bases from V and 8 bases from J, with 8 bases in between. The CDR3 covers 10 residues. The germline gives CDR1 SQVTM, CDR2 ANQGSEA. Here the CDR3 reads CSVGVREAFF. CDR3 in DNA: TGCAGCGTTGGCGTCAGAGAAGCTTTCTTT.

This chain uses TRBV28 with TRBJ1-5; no clear D gene. The CDR3 loop spans 20 amino acids. CDR1 is MDHEN and CDR2 is SYDVKM in the germline V gene. Trimming shortened V by 4 bases and J by 1 base, and 26 bases separated the two germline ends. CDR3 residues: CASSSGGLKNGRFSNQPQHF. The CDR3 bases are TGTGCCAGCAGTTCAGGCGGATTAAAAAACGGACGGTTCAGCAATCAGCCCCAGCATTTT.

V usage is TRBV6-5 and J usage is TRBJ1-2; 9 bases line up with TRBD1. The CDR3 contains 16 residues. V lost 0 bases and J lost 7; bases outside the gene matches: 9. The germline V gene has CDR1 MNHEY and CDR2 SVGAGI. CDR3 DNA sequence: TGTGCCAGCAGTTACTCGACCGGACAGGGGCGTCGTGGCTACACCTTC. This sequence encodes CASSYSTGQGRRGYTF.

The chain joins TRBV5-1 to TRBJ1-1; D is unclear. CDR3 length equals 15 residues. Trimming stripped 2 bases from V and 1 base from J, with 12 bases between. CDR1 and CDR2 (germline): SGHRS, YFSETQ. The DNA of the CDR3 is TGCGCCAGCAGCTTAAAAGACCCTACGAACACTGAAGCTTTCTTT. This gives the protein CASSLKDPTNTEAFF.

The chain links TRBV7-9 to TRBJ2-3; 7 bases match TRBD1. V dropped 4 bases and J dropped 4; count of bases not matched to a gene: 8. CDR3 size: 15 residues. CDR1 and CDR2 (germline): SEHNR, FQNEAQ (reference sequence). CDR3 loop: CASSSRDRPPDTQYF. DNA of the CDR3: TGTGCCAGCAGCTCCCGGGACAGACCCCCAGATACGCAGTATTTT.

The chain is built from TRBV4-2 and TRBJ2-5; D remains ambiguous. The CDR3 runs 18 residues. Trimming took off 0 bases at V and 5 bases at J, with 22 bases between the two ends. CDR1 and CDR2 from the germline V gene are LGHNA and YNFKEQ. This CDR3 is CASSQDGKRTWEGETQYF. CDR3 nucleotides: TGTGCCAGCAGCCAAGATGGGAAGCGAACCTGGGAAGGGGAGACCCAGTACTTC.

V is TRBV29-1 and J is TRBJ2-3; 7 nucleotides match TRBD2. Per the germline V gene, CDR1 is SQVTM and CDR2 is ANQGSEA. V gave up 4 bases and J gave up 5 bases; unmatched junction bases: 6. The CDR3 is made up of 13 amino acids. This chain's CDR3 is CSVGGRAVDTQYF. The DNA for the CDR3 is TGCAGCGTTGGTGGGAGGGCCGTAGATACGCAGTATTTT.